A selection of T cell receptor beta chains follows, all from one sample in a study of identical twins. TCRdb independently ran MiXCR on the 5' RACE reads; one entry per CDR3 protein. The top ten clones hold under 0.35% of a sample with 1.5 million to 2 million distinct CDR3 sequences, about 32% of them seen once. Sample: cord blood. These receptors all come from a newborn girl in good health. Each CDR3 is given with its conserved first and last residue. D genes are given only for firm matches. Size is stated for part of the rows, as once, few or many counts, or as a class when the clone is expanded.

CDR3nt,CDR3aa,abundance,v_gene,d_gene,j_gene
TGTGCCAGCAGTGCCTTGGGACTAGGGGTTTTCTACGAGCAGTACTTC,CASSALGLGVFYEQYF,.,TRBV6-1,TRBD2,TRBJ2-7
TGTGCCAGCAGCGTACAGACAGGGGGTTTGGAGACCCAGTACTTC,CASSVQTGGLETQYF,few,TRBV9,TRBD1,TRBJ2-5
TGTGCCAGCAGCTTAGCCGGGACTAGCTTCGTCCCAGATACGCAGTATTTT,CASSLAGTSFVPDTQYF,few,TRBV7-2,TRBD2,TRBJ2-3
TGTGCCAGCAACGTAGCGGGAGGGTCCTATGAGCAGTTCTTC,CASNVAGGSYEQFF,few,TRBV3-1,TRBD2,TRBJ2-1
TGTGCCAGCAGCCTCACAGCGCTAGGCACAGATACGCAGTATTTT,CASSLTALGTDTQYF,few,TRBV6-1,.,TRBJ2-3
TGCGCCAGCAGCCAAACACAGGGGTTTAACTATGGCTACACCTTC,CASSQTQGFNYGYTF,.,TRBV4-1,TRBD1,TRBJ1-2
TGTGCCAGCAGCGCAACATCTCTAGGCTATGGCTACACCTTC,CASSATSLGYGYTF,few,TRBV6-1,.,TRBJ1-2
TGTGCCAGCAGTTACGATCTATTTGGGGAAAAACTGTTTTTT,CASSYDLFGEKLFF,few,TRBV6-5,.,TRBJ1-4
TGCAGCGTTGAGAGGGACAGAGCCTACGAGCAGTTCTTC,CSVERDRAYEQFF,.,TRBV29-1,TRBD1,TRBJ2-1
TGTGCCAGCAGCCAAAAACCGTCTACTAGCGGGAGGAGCCAAGAGACCCAGTACTTC,CASSQKPSTSGRSQETQYF,once,TRBV3-1,TRBD2,TRBJ2-5
TGTGCCAGCAGCTTAGCTAGCTATACGCAGTATTTT,CASSLASYTQYF,few,TRBV13,.,TRBJ2-3
TGTGCCAGCAGCCACGGGACTAGTCGTGAGCAGTTCTTC,CASSHGTSREQFF,few,TRBV11-2,TRBD2,TRBJ2-1
TGCAGTGCTAGAGTCGTAACTAGCGGGGATACGCAGTATTTT,CSARVVTSGDTQYF,.,TRBV20-1,TRBD2,TRBJ2-3
TGTGCCAGCAGTTTATACGGGGCGGAGGGCTACACCTTC,CASSLYGAEGYTF,few,TRBV28,.,TRBJ1-2
TGCGCCAGCAGCCACACGACTAGCACAGATACGCAGTATTTT,CASSHTTSTDTQYF,once,TRBV4-1,.,TRBJ2-3
TGTGCCAGCAGTGAAGACCCGATTAGAGGGACCTATGGCTACACCTTC,CASSEDPIRGTYGYTF,.,TRBV6-1,.,TRBJ1-2
TGTGCCAGCAGACCTAGCCTCCGGGGCTCCTACAATGAGCAGTTCTTC,CASRPSLRGSYNEQFF,.,TRBV12-3/TRBV12-4,.,TRBJ2-1
TGTGCCAGCAGTTCACACACCGGGGAGCTGTGTTTT,CASSSHTGELCF,.,TRBV28,.,TRBJ2-2
TGTGCCAGCAGCCTCTACAGGGGTGACGGGGAGCTGTTTTTT,CASSLYRGDGELFF,.,TRBV4-2,TRBD1,TRBJ2-2
TGTGCCAGCAGCCAAGAATGGTCAGAGACCCAGTACTTC,CASSQEWSETQYF,.,TRBV14,.,TRBJ2-5
TGTGCCAGCAGCTCCGGACCAGCGAGTTACAATGAGCAGTTCTTC,CASSSGPASYNEQFF,.,TRBV11-2,.,TRBJ2-1
TGCAGTGCTAAACTAGACAGGAGCCCTCGGAATACGCAGTATTTT,CSAKLDRSPRNTQYF,many,TRBV20-1,.,TRBJ2-3
TGTGCCAGCAGTGAAGGTTGGGACGGATTTAATTCACCCCTCCACTTT,CASSEGWDGFNSPLHF,.,TRBV25-1,.,TRBJ1-6
TGTGCCAGCAACTCGGGACTAGCGGGAACCAATGAGCAGTACTTC,CASNSGLAGTNEQYF,few,TRBV7-9,TRBD2,TRBJ2-5
TGTGCCAGCAGCTTAACATCTGGAACGACAGGGTCGAATGAGCAGTTCTTC,CASSLTSGTTGSNEQFF,few,TRBV7-8,TRBD1,TRBJ2-1
TGCAGTGCTAGTATGGGGTCCGGCTATGGCTACACCTTC,CSASMGSGYGYTF,.,TRBV20-1,.,TRBJ1-2
TGCGCCAGCAGCCAAGAAGCGGGGAGCTATGGCTACACCTTC,CASSQEAGSYGYTF,.,TRBV4-1,.,TRBJ1-2
TGCAGTTCGCTTAGTGGGACTGCCTACGAGCAGTACTTC,CSSLSGTAYEQYF,.,TRBV20-1,.,TRBJ2-7
TGTGCCAGCGGATTAGCGGGAGGGGGGTACAATGAGCAGTTCTTC,CASGLAGGGYNEQFF,few,TRBV25-1,TRBD2,TRBJ2-1
TGTGCCAGCAGTGGCCAGGGGGGATACAATGAGCAGTTCTTC,CASSGQGGYNEQFF,many,TRBV6-6,.,TRBJ2-1
TGTGCCAGCAGTTACTCGCAAGAGACCCAGTACTTC,CASSYSQETQYF,many,TRBV6-6,.,TRBJ2-5
TGTGCCACCAGTGCTCCGGGACTCGGGACTAGCGGGAGGGGCCCCTACAATGAGCAGTACTTC,CATSAPGLGTSGRGPYNEQYF,.,TRBV24-1,TRBD2,TRBJ2-5
TGCGCCAGCAGTCGTCTGGACTCCTACAATGAGCACTACTTC,CASSRLDSYNEHYF,.,TRBV5-1,.,TRBJ2-1
TGTGCCAGCAGCCAGGACCAGAGCTCCTACAATGAGCAGTTCTTC,CASSQDQSSYNEQFF,many,TRBV4-2,.,TRBJ2-1
TGTACCAGCAGCCAATCGGGACGAACCTACAATGAGCAGTTCTTC,CTSSQSGRTYNEQFF,.,TRBV3-1,.,TRBJ2-1
TGTGCCAGCAGCTTGAGACAGGGCAATCACCCCCAGCATTTT,CASSLRQGNHPQHF,.,TRBV7-2,TRBD1,TRBJ1-5
TGCAGTGCCCGCTTGGGGGGCCAGTACTTC,CSARLGGQYF,few,TRBV20-1,.,TRBJ2-7
TGTGCCAGCAGTGAACAGGGGAAGGATCAGCCCCAGCATTTT,CASSEQGKDQPQHF,few,TRBV6-1,.,TRBJ1-5
TGTGCCAGCAGTGAGGGCTACAGGTTAGGGTACCAAGAGACCCAGTACTTC,CASSEGYRLGYQETQYF,few,TRBV6-1,.,TRBJ2-5
TGCAGTACCTTATGGACTAGCGGGGGCTACAATGAGCAGTACTTC,CSTLWTSGGYNEQYF,.,TRBV20-1,TRBD2,TRBJ2-7
TGCGCCAGCAGCCAAGTTGGATTAGCGGGGGGCCAGAACAATGAGCAGTACTTC,CASSQVGLAGGQNNEQYF,.,TRBV4-1,TRBD2,TRBJ2-5
TGCAGTGCCAACCGGGACACTAATGAAAAACTGTTTTTT,CSANRDTNEKLFF,.,TRBV20-1,.,TRBJ1-4
TGTGCCAGCAGCTTAAAGCGGGAGGTTCTCAATGAGCAGTACTTC,CASSLKREVLNEQYF,.,TRBV11-2,TRBD2,TRBJ2-7
TGTGCCAGCATCGCCTTGACCTACGTCTCCTACGAGCAGTACTTC,CASIALTYVSYEQYF,once,TRBV7-3,.,TRBJ2-7
TGTGCCAGCAGCTTAGCCCCAGGACTAGCCTCTAGCACAGATACGCAGTATTTT,CASSLAPGLASSTDTQYF,.,TRBV7-6,TRBD2,TRBJ2-3
TGTGCCAGCAGTTTGAGTAGCGGGAGGTACGAGCAGTACTTC,CASSLSSGRYEQYF,many,TRBV28,TRBD2,TRBJ2-7
TGTGCCAGCAGCTCTATGCCCAGCGGGAGTGAATACCTAATCTACGAGCAGTACTTC,CASSSMPSGSEYLIYEQYF,few,TRBV7-2,TRBD2,TRBJ2-7
TGCGCCAGCAGCTTGGCCTGGTCCTACGAGTACTTC,CASSLAWSYEYF,.,TRBV5-1,.,TRBJ2-4
TGTGCCAGCGGGGGACAGGGTGGTTACGAGCAGTACTTC,CASGGQGGYEQYF,.,TRBV14,TRBD1,TRBJ2-7
TGTGCCAGCAGGAGGGGAGGAAACACCATATATTTT,CASRRGGNTIYF,.,TRBV2,.,TRBJ1-3
TGTGCCAGCAGCCGCTGGCTAGCGGGGGGGGACAATCAGCAGTTCTTC,CASSRWLAGGDNQQFF,.,TRBV4-2,TRBD2,TRBJ2-1
TGCAGTCATCTAGCGGCTAGCACAGATACGCAGTATTTT,CSHLAASTDTQYF,few,TRBV20-1,TRBD2,TRBJ2-3
TGCAGTGCTCCACGGGGCGGACGAGACTCTAGCACAGATACGCAGTATTTT,CSAPRGGRDSSTDTQYF,.,TRBV20-1,.,TRBJ2-3
TGTGCCAGCAGAAAAGTGAGGCTCTCCTACAATGAGCAGTTCTTC,CASRKVRLSYNEQFF,.,TRBV27,.,TRBJ2-1
TGTGCCAGCAGTGACCACAGGGACGGGTCCACCTTC,CASSDHRDGSTF,.,TRBV2,.,TRBJ1-2
TGTGCCAGCAGCGTTGGGGGGTGGGGCACAGATACGCAGTATTTT,CASSVGGWGTDTQYF,.,TRBV9,.,TRBJ2-3
TGCAGTGCTAGAGACAGGGGGCGCTCCTACGAGCAGTACTTC,CSARDRGRSYEQYF,many,TRBV20-1,TRBD1,TRBJ2-7
TGTGCCAGCAGTCCCCGGGGCACAGGTACGCAGTATTTT,CASSPRGTGTQYF,few,TRBV6-1,.,TRBJ2-3
TGTGCCACCAATTTGTTGGTGGGGGATGAAAAACTGTTTTTT,CATNLLVGDEKLFF,few,TRBV15,.,TRBJ1-4